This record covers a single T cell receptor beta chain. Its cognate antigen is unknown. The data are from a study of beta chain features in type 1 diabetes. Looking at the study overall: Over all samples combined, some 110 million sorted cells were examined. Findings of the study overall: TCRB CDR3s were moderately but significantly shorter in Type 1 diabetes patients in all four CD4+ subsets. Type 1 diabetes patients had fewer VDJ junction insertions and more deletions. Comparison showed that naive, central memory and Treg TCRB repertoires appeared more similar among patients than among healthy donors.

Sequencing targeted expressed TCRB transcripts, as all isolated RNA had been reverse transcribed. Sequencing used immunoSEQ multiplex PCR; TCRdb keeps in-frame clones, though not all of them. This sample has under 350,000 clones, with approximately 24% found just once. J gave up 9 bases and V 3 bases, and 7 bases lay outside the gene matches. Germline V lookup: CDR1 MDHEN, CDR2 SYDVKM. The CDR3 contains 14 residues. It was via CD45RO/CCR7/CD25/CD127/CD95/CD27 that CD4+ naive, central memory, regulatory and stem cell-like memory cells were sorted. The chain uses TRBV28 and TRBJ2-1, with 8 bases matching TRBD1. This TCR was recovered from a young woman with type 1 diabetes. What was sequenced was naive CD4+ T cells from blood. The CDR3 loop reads CASSFGRGQSEQFF. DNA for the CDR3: TGTGCCAGCAGTTTTGGCAGGGGGCAGAGTGAGCAGTTCTTC.